Here is one TCR beta chain with its context. Its antigen is unknown. Trimming left V 6 bases short and J 10 bases short, with 16 bases between. There are 13 residues in the CDR3. The germline gives CDR1 MNHGY, CDR2 SAAAGT. Data came from immunoSEQ multiplex PCR; TCRdb stores just in-frame clones and leaves some out. The sample has about 6,300 clones, 14% to 15% seen once. These data originate in a study of T cells in localized non-small cell lung cancer. Study observations and caveats: Among the tissues sampled, uninvolved adjacent lung had the highest T cell clonality, above tumor. The study linked higher blood T cell density to longer overall survival. A median roughly 57 of the top 100 tumor clones appeared in adjacent lung.

The chain has TRBV6-8 and TRBJ2-1, with a tentative D call TRBD1 (6 bases). The sample consisted of normal lung tissue next to the tumor, taken before any cancer treatment. The sequence derives from a male donor older than 55 with stage II squamous cell lung carcinoma. The CDR3 protein is CASRGGQQGEQFF. CDR3 in DNA: TGTGCCAGCAGGGGTGGACAGCAGGGCGAGCAGTTCTTC.